Following are 22 T cell receptor beta chains from one sample sequenced in a study of identical twins. Via MiXCR, TCRdb re-called the 5' RACE reads, giving one row per CDR3 protein. The table shows about 470,000 distinct CDR3 sequences, with less than 25% occurring only once. This sample also appeared in a second study, on T cells expressing NK-cell markers.

Input material: CD4+ T cells sorted from blood. The origin of the receptors is a woman under 30 in good health.

This clonotype was seen more than once but under ten times. The genes are TRBV7-9 and TRBJ2-1; 10 bases are shared with TRBD2. This CDR3 is built from 15 residues. V dropped 7 bases and J dropped 10; count of bases not matched to a gene: 13. CDR1 is SEHNR and CDR2 is FQNEAQ in the germline V gene (reference sequence). The CDR3: CASTKSASGSNEQFF. The DNA for the CDR3 is TGTGCCAGCACCAAGAGTGCTAGCGGGAGCAACGAGCAGTTCTTC. Drawing the rest from reference TRBV7-9 and TRBJ2-1, the complete variable domain is DTGVSQNPRHKITKRGQNVTFRCDPISEHNRLYWYRQTLGQGPEFLTYFQNEAQLEKSRLLSDRFSAERPKGSFSTLEIQRTEQGDSAMYLCASTKSASGSNEQFFGPGTRLTVL.

This clonotype was counted a few times. CDR3 in DNA: TGTGCCAGCAGCTTGATCGGCGGCGGCAGGGGCACTGAAGCTTTCTTT. This translates into CASSLIGGGRGTEAFF. The genes are TRBV5-4 and TRBJ1-1; tentatively, D is TRBD1 (6 bases). CDR1 SGHNT and CDR2 YYREEE come from the germline V gene (reference sequence). Trimming took 1 base from V and 4 from J, leaving 17 bases between them. The CDR3 is made up of 16 amino acids.

V gene TRBV7-2 combines with J gene TRBJ2-7, with a weak D call TRBD2 (5 bases). The length of the CDR3 is 14 residues. Germline V gene sequence: CDR1 SGHTA, CDR2 FQGNSA. V dropped 5 bases and J dropped 3 bases, with 14 bases sitting between them. CDR3 amino acids: CASSRQEGGYEQYF. The CDR3 region has the DNA TGTGCCAGCAGCCGGCAGGAAGGAGGCTACGAGCAGTACTTC.

This chain connects TRBV5-1 to TRBJ2-5; 9 nucleotides match TRBD2. V lost 4 bases and J lost 1; bases outside the gene matches: 8. Germline V lookup: CDR1 SGHRS, CDR2 YFSETQ. The CDR3 extends over 16 amino acids. Written as DNA, the CDR3 is TGCGCCAGCAGCCTTCTTAGCGGGGGTCGCCAAGAGACCCAGTACTTC. Protein: CASSLLSGGRQETQYF. The complete variable domain, with remaining parts taken from reference TRBV5-1 and TRBJ2-5, reads KAGVTQTPRYLIKTRGQQVTLSCSPISGHRSVSWYQQTPGQGLQFLFEYFSETQRNKGNFPGRFSGRQFSNSRSEMNVSTLELGDSALYLCASSLLSGGRQETQYFGPGTRLLVL.

This clonotype was seen once. The chain has TRBV20-1 and TRBJ2-1; either TRBD1 or TRBD2 may fit D (6 bases each). The CDR3 is made up of 12 amino acids. V gave up 7 bases and J gave up 5 bases, with 12 bases separating them. Per germline, CDR1 DFQATT and CDR2 SNEGSKA (reference sequence). The CDR3 DNA sequence: TGCAGTGGGGGGGCCCTTCACAATGAGCAGTTCTTC. It specifies CSGGALHNEQFF.

V usage is TRBV6-1 and J usage is TRBJ2-5; possibly TRBD1 for D (5 bases). The germline CDR1 and CDR2 sequences are MNHNS and SASEGT. Trimming removed 6 bases from V and 2 bases from J, with 10 bases in between. There are 13 residues in the CDR3. The CDR3 here is CASSRQYQETQYF. CDR3 coding DNA: TGTGCCAGCAGCCGACAGTATCAAGAGACCCAGTACTTC.

In DNA, the CDR3 is TGTGCCACCAGCAGACCTGGGGGGCGTGGCACAGATACGCAGTATTTT. It codes for CATSRPGGRGTDTQYF. The V and J genes are TRBV15 and TRBJ2-3; D could derive from TRBD1 or TRBD2 (6 bases each). CDR1 LNHNV and CDR2 YYDKDF come from the germline V gene (reference sequence). The CDR3 contains 16 residues. Deletions cut 2 bases from V and 1 base from J, with 13 bases between. The full variable domain, its missing parts supplied by reference TRBV15 and TRBJ2-3, is DAMVIQNPRYQVTQFGKPVTLSCSQTLNHNVMYWYQQKSSQAPKLLFHYYDKDFNNEADTPDNFQSRRPNTSFCFLDIRSPGLGDTAMYLCATSRPGGRGTDTQYFGPGTRLTVL.

This clonotype has a count of ten or more. The chain combines TRBV5-5 with TRBJ2-3; 11 bases are shared with TRBD2. Germline CDR1 SGHKS, CDR2 YYEKEE (reference sequence). J lost 2 bases, V lost 4 bases, and 3 bases had no gene match. The CDR3 totals 15 residues. CDR3 DNA: TGTGCCAGCAGCCCGGGACTAGCGGACACAGATACGCAGTATTTT. Translation: CASSPGLADTDTQYF.

At least ten counts were recorded for this clonotype. The genes are TRBV9 and TRBJ2-3; D is unclear. This CDR3 has 18 amino acids. V lost 0 bases and J lost 5, with 22 bases in between. Germline V CDR1 and CDR2: SGDLS, YYNGEE. The CDR3 is CASSVGPLHSTGGDTQYF. The CDR3 nucleotides are TGTGCCAGCAGCGTAGGCCCACTACATAGTACCGGTGGAGATACGCAGTATTTT.

At least ten counts were recorded for this clonotype. The rearrangement links TRBV10-3 to TRBJ2-3; TRBD2 matches at 8 bases. Germline lookup yields CDR1 ENHRY and CDR2 SYGVKD. This CDR3 is built from 15 residues. V shed 6 bases and J 5 bases; nucleotides not matched to a gene: 10. CDR3 nucleotide sequence: TGTGCCATCAGCCGAGAAGCGGGGGCGGGAGATACGCAGTATTTT. This translates into CAISREAGAGDTQYF.

The J gene is TRBJ1-1, the V gene TRBV5-1; D remains unclear. There are 14 residues in the CDR3. Per the germline V gene, CDR1 is SGHRS and CDR2 is YFSETQ. Trimming cost V 4 bases and J 4 bases, with 14 bases left between them. CDR3 loop: CASSVSNLGTEAFF. Written as DNA, the CDR3 is TGCGCCAGCAGCGTTAGTAATCTAGGCACTGAAGCTTTCTTT. The full variable domain, in which reference TRBV5-1 and TRBJ1-1 provide the parts outside the CDR3, is KAGVTQTPRYLIKTRGQQVTLSCSPISGHRSVSWYQQTPGQGLQFLFEYFSETQRNKGNFPGRFSGRQFSNSRSEMNVSTLELGDSALYLCASSVSNLGTEAFFGQGTRLTVV.

Many counts were recorded for this clonotype. V gene TRBV2 combines with J gene TRBJ2-3; unclear D gene. Germline CDR1 is SNHLY and CDR2 is FYNNEI. Trimming stripped 2 bases from V and 0 bases from J, with 12 bases between. The CDR3 length is 16 residues. The CDR3: CASSEPELSSTDTQYF. CDR3 nucleotide sequence: TGTGCCAGCAGTGAACCCGAATTATCTAGCACAGATACGCAGTATTTT. The full variable domain, rest sourced from reference TRBV2 and TRBJ2-3, is EPEVTQTPSHQVTQMGQEVILRCVPISNHLYFYWYRQILGQKVEFLVSFYNNEISEKSEIFDDQFSVERPDGSNFTLKIRSTKLEDSAMYFCASSEPELSSTDTQYFGPGTRLTVL.

The rearrangement joins TRBV29-1 to TRBJ2-1; TRBD1 matches 8 bases. The CDR3 extends over 14 amino acids. The J segment lost 5 bases and the V segment lost 4 bases, leaving 7 bases of the junction unmatched. CDR1 and CDR2 (germline): SQVTM, ANQGSEA. CDR3: CSVGQGSSNNEQFF. The CDR3 DNA sequence: TGCAGCGTTGGACAGGGGTCGTCGAACAATGAGCAGTTCTTC.

This chain links TRBV10-3 with TRBJ2-5; 10 nucleotides agree with TRBD2. From germline, CDR1 is ENHRY and CDR2 SYGVKD. CDR3 length: 16 residues. The V segment lost 2 bases and the J segment 1 base; nucleotides outside the gene matches: 4. The CDR3 nucleotides read TGTGCCATCAGTGAGCCGGGACTAGCGCTCCAAGAGACCCAGTACTTC. Amino acid sequence: CAISEPGLALQETQYF.

This clonotype was seen a few times. V and J are TRBV29-1 and TRBJ1-1; 8 nucleotides align to TRBD1. V lost 8 bases to trimming and J lost 10 bases; unmatched junction nucleotides: 9. Germline CDR1 reads SQVTM; CDR2 reads ANQGSEA. The length of the CDR3 is 11 residues. CDR3: CSFNRGGPAFF. CDR3 nucleotides: TGCAGCTTCAACAGGGGGGGTCCAGCTTTCTTT.

This chain joins TRBV19 and TRBJ2-1; D call uncertain. The CDR3 contains 15 residues. Germline loops: CDR1 LNHDA, CDR2 SQIVND (reference sequence). Trimming stripped 1 base from V and 6 bases from J, with 13 bases between. In nucleotides, the CDR3 is TGTGCCAGTAGTATAGGGTTAGGAAGACTCAATGAGCAGTTCTTC. Its protein product is CASSIGLGRLNEQFF.

V usage is TRBV12-3 or TRBV12-4 and J usage is TRBJ1-1; D gene uncertain. Trimming cost V 5 bases and J 11 bases, with 18 bases left between them. The CDR3 contains 13 residues. CDR3: CASSQNGRRVAFF. The CDR3 bases are TGTGCCAGCAGTCAAAACGGACGGCGGGTGGCTTTCTTT.

The rearrangement uses TRBV5-6 and TRBJ2-7, with 10 bases identical to TRBD1. CDR3 length: 15 residues. Germline V gene sequence: CDR1 SGHDT, CDR2 YYEEEE. With 1 base clipped from V and 7 bases from J, the junction kept 8 bases outside the gene matches. The CDR3 DNA reads TGTGCCAGCAGCTTGACCGGGACAGGGGTGGAAGAGCAGTACTTC. Translation gives CASSLTGTGVEEQYF.

In this sample, this clonotype turned up a few times. V is TRBV3-1 and J is TRBJ1-4; TRBD1 might be the D (5 bases). This CDR3 contains 14 residues. Trimming shortened V by 0 bases and J by 6 bases, and 8 bases separated the two germline ends. Germline loops: CDR1 LGHDT, CDR2 YNNKEL (reference sequence). The CDR3 DNA is TGTGCCAGCAGCCAAGAGGCGGGGGATGAAAAACTGTTTTTT. It specifies CASSQEAGDEKLFF. Filled out from reference TRBV3-1 and TRBJ1-4, the complete variable domain reads DTAVSQTPKYLVTQMGNDKSIKCEQNLGHDTMYWYKQDSKKFLKIMFSYNNKELIINETVPNRFSPKSPDKAHLNLHINSLELGDSAVYFCASSQEAGDEKLFFGSGTQLSVL.

This clonotype was detected a few times. V is TRBV20-1 and J is TRBJ2-5; 8 bases agree with TRBD2. CDR1 is DFQATT, CDR2 SNEGSKA, per germline (reference sequence). The J segment lost 5 bases and the V segment lost 6 bases, leaving 8 bases of the junction unmatched. This CDR3 region has 13 residues. CDR3 protein: CSAERERTETQYF. The CDR3 nucleotides are TGCAGTGCAGAGCGGGAGAGGACGGAGACCCAGTACTTC.

The table lists this clonotype with a few counts. The chain is built from TRBV7-2 and TRBJ1-4, with D tentatively TRBD1 (6 bases). Germline CDR1 and CDR2: SGHTA and FQGNSA. The V gene lost 5 bases and the J gene lost 6 bases, with 13 bases spanning the gap. This CDR3 spans 14 amino acids. The CDR3 region is CASSPQGGDEKLFF. The CDR3 region has the DNA TGTGCCAGCAGCCCCCAAGGGGGGGATGAAAAACTGTTTTTT.

This chain uses TRBV12-3 or TRBV12-4 with TRBJ1-2; TRBD1 might be the D (6 bases). The CDR3 runs to 15 residues. The V gene lost 6 bases and the J gene lost 2 bases, with 16 bases spanning the gap. CDR3 DNA: TGTGCCAGCAGGAATAACGGGGGGCGCAACTATGGCTACACCTTC. It encodes CASRNNGGRNYGYTF.